This T cell receptor beta chain is drawn from a study of sequential checkpoint blockade in melanoma. Profiling relied on immunoSEQ multiplex PCR, and the TCRdb table lists in-frame clones only, not all of them. The sample carries tens of thousands of clones, 84% recorded once. Treatment described: randomized to nivolumab then ipilimumab (arm A) or the reverse (arm B). Patients had received no earlier DNA-damaging chemotherapy. Looked up from germline, CDR1 is MRHNA and CDR2 is SNTAGT. The CDR3 totals 14 residues. Trimming removed 0 bases from V and 6 bases from J, with 11 bases in between. This TCR derives from a human donor with melanoma. The sample in question was CD8+ T cells sorted from blood (inferred from file names), obtained from a patient given nivolumab and ipilimumab in sequence. The chain has TRBV6-4 and TRBJ1-1; possible D gene TRBD1, 5 bases. CDR3: CASSDSMGGAEAFF. The CDR3 nucleotides read TGTGCCAGCAGTGACTCAATGGGGGGGGCTGAAGCTTTCTTT.